This entry is about one T cell receptor beta chain. The source of the sample is a study of OX40 agonist ivuxolimab in advanced cancers. Background on the study: Patients in the trial were receiving intravenous ivuxolimab every 2 weeks, at doses of 0.01 to 10 mg/kg. Patients treated during dose escalation were battling hepatocellular carcinoma, melanoma, renal cell or head and neck cancer.

V lost 2 bases to trimming and J lost 1 base; unmatched junction nucleotides: 8. The CDR3 extends over 17 amino acids. Germline V gene data show CDR1 as MGHDK and CDR2 as SYGVNS. The table came from immunoSEQ multiplex PCR; TCRdb's copy has only in-frame clones and leaves some out. Of roughly 41,000 clones listed, around nine tenths are singletons. This TCR was recovered from an adult with an advanced solid tumor such as melanoma, head and neck, liver or kidney cancer. The sample in question was CD4+ or CD8+ T cells sorted from blood, obtained in a trial of the OX40 agonist ivuxolimab. This chain joins TRBV25-1 and TRBJ2-5; 9 nucleotides line up with TRBD1. CDR3 DNA sequence: TGTGCCAGCAGTGAAGGGGTGAGACAGGGGGTCCAAGAGACCCAGTACTTC. It yields the protein CASSEGVRQGVQETQYF.